This T cell receptor beta chain was found in a study of T cell repertoires in cytomegalovirus infection. Background on the study: HLA-C-restricted CMV epitopes, recently identified, and well-studied HLA-B-restricted ones were used by the study. Study findings and constraints: Dominating the ex vivo response were HLA-C-restricted CMV-specific TCR beta clonotypes.

TCRdb processed the reads anew with MiXCR; each CDR3 protein has one entry. This repertoire shows 200,000 to 250,000 distinct CDR3 sequences, roughly 34% found once; its top ten account for roughly three fifths. Notes on this clonotype: The antigen is undetermined.

Source: CD8+ T cells from cultured PBMCs, taken from culture after CMV antigen stimulation. The receptor was derived from a human donor in good health (CMV status not recorded). Some clones in this sample may be carry-over from other donors' samples.

Here the CDR3 reads CAISESVTSGRLSEQYF. CDR3 sequence (DNA): TGTGCCATCAGTGAGTCGGTGACTAGCGGGAGGCTGAGCGAGCAGTACTTC. This rearrangement joins TRBV10-3 to TRBJ2-7; TRBD2 matches 13 bases. Germline assignment: CDR1 ENHRY and CDR2 SYGVKD. The ends lost 0 bases at V and 6 bases at J; junction bases unmatched: 8. The CDR3 is 17 amino acids.